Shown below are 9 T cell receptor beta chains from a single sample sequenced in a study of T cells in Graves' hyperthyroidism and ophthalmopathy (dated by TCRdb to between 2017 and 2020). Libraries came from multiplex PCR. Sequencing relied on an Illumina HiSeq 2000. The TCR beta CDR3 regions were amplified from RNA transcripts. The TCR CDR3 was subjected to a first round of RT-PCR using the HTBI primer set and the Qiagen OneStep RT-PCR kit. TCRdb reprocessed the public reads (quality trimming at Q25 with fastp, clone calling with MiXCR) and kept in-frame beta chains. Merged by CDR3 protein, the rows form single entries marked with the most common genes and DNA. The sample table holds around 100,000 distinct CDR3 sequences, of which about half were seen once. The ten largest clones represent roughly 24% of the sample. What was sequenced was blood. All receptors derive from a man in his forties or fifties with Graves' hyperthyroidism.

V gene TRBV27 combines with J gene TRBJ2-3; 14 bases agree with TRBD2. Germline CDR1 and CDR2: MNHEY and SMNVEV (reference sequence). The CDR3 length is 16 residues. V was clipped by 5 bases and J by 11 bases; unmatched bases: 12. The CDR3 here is CASSAGLAGEGGVQYF. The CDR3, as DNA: TGTGCCAGCAGTGCGGGACTAGCGGGAGAGGGTGGTGTGCAGTATTTT.

CDR3 region: CASSLFRRSSYEQYF. CDR3 in DNA: TGTGCCAGCAGCTTATTTCGGCGGAGCTCCTACGAGCAGTACTTC. The chain employs TRBV7-9 and TRBJ2-7; D call uncertain. V shed 2 bases and J shed 0 bases, with 11 bases lying between them. CDR1 is SEHNR and CDR2 is FQNEAQ in the germline V gene (reference sequence). This CDR3 spans 15 amino acids.

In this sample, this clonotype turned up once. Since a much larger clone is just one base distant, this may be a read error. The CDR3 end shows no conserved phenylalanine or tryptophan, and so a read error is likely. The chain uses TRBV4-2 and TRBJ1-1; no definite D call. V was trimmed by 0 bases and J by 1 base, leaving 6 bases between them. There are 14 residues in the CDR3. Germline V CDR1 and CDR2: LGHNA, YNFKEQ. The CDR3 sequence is CASSQDPRNTEAFI. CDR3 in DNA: TGTGCCAGCAGCCAAGATCCCCGGAACACTGAAGCTTTCATT.

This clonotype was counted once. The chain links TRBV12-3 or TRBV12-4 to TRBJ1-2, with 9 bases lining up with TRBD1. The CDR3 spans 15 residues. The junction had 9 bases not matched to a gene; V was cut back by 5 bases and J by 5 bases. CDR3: CASSAQGAEVYGYTF. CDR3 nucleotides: TGTGCCAGCAGTGCACAGGGGGCAGAAGTATATGGCTACACCTTC.

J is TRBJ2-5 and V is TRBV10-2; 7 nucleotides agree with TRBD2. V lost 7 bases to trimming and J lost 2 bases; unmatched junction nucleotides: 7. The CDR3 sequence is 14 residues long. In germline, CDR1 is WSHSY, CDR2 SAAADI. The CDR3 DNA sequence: TGCGCCAGCAACCCTACTAGCGTACAAGAGACCCAGTACTTC. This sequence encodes CASNPTSVQETQYF.

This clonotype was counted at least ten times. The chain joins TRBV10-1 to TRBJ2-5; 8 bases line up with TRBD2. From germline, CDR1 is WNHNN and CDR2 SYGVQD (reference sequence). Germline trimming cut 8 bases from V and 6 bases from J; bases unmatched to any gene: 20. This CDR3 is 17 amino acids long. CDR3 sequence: CASENHGSREEGKTQYF. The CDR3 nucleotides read TGCGCCAGCGAAAATCATGGCTCGCGGGAGGAAGGAAAGACCCAGTACTTC.

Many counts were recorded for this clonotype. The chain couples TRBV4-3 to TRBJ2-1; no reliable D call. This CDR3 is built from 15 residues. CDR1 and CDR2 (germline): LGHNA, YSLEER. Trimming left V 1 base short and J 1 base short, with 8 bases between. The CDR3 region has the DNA TGCGCCAGCAGCCAAGGACTGAATTCCTACAATGAGCAGTTCTTC. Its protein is CASSQGLNSYNEQFF.

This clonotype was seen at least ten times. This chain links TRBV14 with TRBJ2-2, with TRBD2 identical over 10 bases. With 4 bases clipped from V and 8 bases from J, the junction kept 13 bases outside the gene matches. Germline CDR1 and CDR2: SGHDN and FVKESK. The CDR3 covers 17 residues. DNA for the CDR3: TGTGCCAGCAGCCTCCAATGGGCTAGCGGGAGATCTGGGGAGCTGTTTTTT. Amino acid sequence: CASSLQWASGRSGELFF.

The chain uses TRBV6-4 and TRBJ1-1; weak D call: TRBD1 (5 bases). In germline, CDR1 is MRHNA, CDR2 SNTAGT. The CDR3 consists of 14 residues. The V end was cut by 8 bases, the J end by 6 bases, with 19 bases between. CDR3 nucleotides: TGTGCCAGCTCCTTTATTAGCGGGGGTGCTGAAGCTTTCTTT. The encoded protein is CASSFISGGAEAFF.